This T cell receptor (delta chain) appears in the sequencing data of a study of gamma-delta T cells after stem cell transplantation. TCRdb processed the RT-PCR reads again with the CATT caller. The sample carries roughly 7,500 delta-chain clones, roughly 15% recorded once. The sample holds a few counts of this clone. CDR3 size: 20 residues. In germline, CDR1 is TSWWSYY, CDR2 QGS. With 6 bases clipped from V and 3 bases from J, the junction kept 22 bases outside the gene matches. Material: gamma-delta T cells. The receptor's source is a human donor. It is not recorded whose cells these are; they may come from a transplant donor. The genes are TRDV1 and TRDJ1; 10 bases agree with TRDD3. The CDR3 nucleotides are TGTGCTCTTGGAAGGCTTCCTACCGTACTGGGGGATTTGGCGCCCGATAAACTCATCTTT. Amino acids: CALGRLPTVLGDLAPDKLIF.